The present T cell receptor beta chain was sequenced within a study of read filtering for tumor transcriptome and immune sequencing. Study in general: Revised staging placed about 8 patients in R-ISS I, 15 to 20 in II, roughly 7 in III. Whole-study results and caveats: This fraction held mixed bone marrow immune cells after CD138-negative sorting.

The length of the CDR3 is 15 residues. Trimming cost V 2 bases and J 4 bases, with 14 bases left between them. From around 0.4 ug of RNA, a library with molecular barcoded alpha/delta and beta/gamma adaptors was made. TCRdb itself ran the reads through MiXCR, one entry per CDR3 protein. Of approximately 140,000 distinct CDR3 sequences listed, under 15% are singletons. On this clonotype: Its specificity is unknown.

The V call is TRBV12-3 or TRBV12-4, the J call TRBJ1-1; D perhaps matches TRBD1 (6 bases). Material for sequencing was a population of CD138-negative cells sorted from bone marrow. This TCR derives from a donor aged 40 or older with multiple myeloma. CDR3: CASSLRGGGSTEAFF. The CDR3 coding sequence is TGTGCCAGCAGTTTAAGGGGGGGGGGTTCCACTGAAGCTTTCTTT.